The 9 T cell receptor beta chains given below trace back to one sample, sequenced in a study of cytomegalovirus exposure and HLA in healthy donors. The study ran its PCR with 60 Vbeta and 13 Jbeta primers. Profiling relied on immunoSEQ multiplex PCR, and the TCRdb table lists in-frame clones only, not all of them. The sample holds around 200,000 clones, approximately 75% seen once. Sequenced sample: PBMCs. The receptor source for this set is a man aged 30 to 45 in good health and CMV-seropositive.

In the case of this clone: At one end the junction does not follow the germline gene, possibly because of a read error. The gene calls are TRBV7-9 and TRBJ2-7, with 11 bases matching TRBD2. This CDR3 is 16 amino acids long. CDR1 SEHNR and CDR2 FQNEAQ come from the germline V gene (reference sequence). The CDR3 reads CSSSPPTSGISYEQYF. The CDR3 DNA reads TGTTCCAGCAGCCCCCCGACTAGCGGGATCTCCTACGAGCAGTACTTC.

This clone appeared a single time. J is TRBJ2-7 and V is TRBV5-4; 8 positions agree with TRBD2. Germline CDR1 and CDR2: SGHNT and YYREEE (reference sequence). This CDR3 comprises 14 residues. The ends lost 3 bases at V and 3 bases at J; junction bases unmatched: 5. CDR3 amino acids: CASSYTGTSYEQYF. The CDR3, as DNA: TGTGCCAGCAGCTACACCGGGACTAGCTACGAGCAGTACTTC.

This chain uses TRBV27 with TRBJ1-1, with D tentatively TRBD1 (5 bases). The V end lost 4 bases, the J end lost 1 base, and 16 bases lay between the germline ends. The germline V gene encodes CDR1 MNHEY and CDR2 SMNVEV (reference sequence). This CDR3 comprises 16 residues. The DNA for the CDR3 is TGTGCCAGCAGTTCCCAGACAGTTCTAAGGAACACTGAAGCTTTCTTT. The encoded protein is CASSSQTVLRNTEAFF.

V is TRBV6-5 and J is TRBJ1-1, with TRBD1 matching over 10 bases. Losses at the gene ends were 4 bases for V and 0 bases for J; bases not matched to a gene: 5. CDR1 is MNHEY, CDR2 SVGAGI, per germline. CDR3 length: 16 amino acids. CDR3 protein: CASSSRQGALNTEAFF. The CDR3, as DNA: TGTGCCAGCAGTTCCCGACAGGGGGCTTTGAACACTGAAGCTTTCTTT.

The chain recombines TRBV7-2 with TRBJ2-7; D uncertain. The CDR3 loop spans 16 amino acids. CDR1 is SGHTA, CDR2 FQGNSA, per germline. The germline V and J ends were trimmed by 5 bases and 0 bases, with 17 bases remaining between them. The chain's CDR3 is CASSASRVAGSYEQYF. The CDR3 DNA reads as TGTGCCAGCAGCGCGAGTAGAGTTGCCGGCTCCTACGAGCAGTACTTC.

The DNA for the CDR3 is TGTGCCAGCAGTTACTCGCGCTGGGGCAAGGACACCATATATTTT. It encodes CASSYSRWGKDTIYF. The V and J genes are TRBV6-5 and TRBJ1-3; tentatively, D is TRBD1 (5 bases). V dropped 0 bases and J dropped 8 bases, with 14 bases sitting between them. Germline CDR1 reads MNHEY; CDR2 reads SVGAGI. This CDR3 has 15 amino acids.

The V and J genes are TRBV5-4 and TRBJ2-7; a weak D match, TRBD1 (6 bases). The CDR3 has 13 amino acids. Germline V gene sequence: CDR1 SGHNT, CDR2 YYREEE (reference sequence). The V end lost 3 bases, the J end lost 5 bases, and 12 bases lay between the germline ends. As DNA, the CDR3 is TGTGCCAGCAGCTCAATAGACAGGAACGAGCAGTACTTC. It specifies CASSSIDRNEQYF. Combining the CDR3 with reference TRBV5-4 and TRBJ2-7 gives the whole variable domain ETGVTQSPTHLIKTRGQQVTLRCSSQSGHNTVSWYQQALGQGPQFIFQYYREEENGRGNFPPRFSGLQFPNYSSELNVNALELDDSALYLCASSSIDRNEQYFGPGTRLTVT.

This rearrangement joins TRBV28 to TRBJ2-7; 7 positions match TRBD2. The trim removed 4 bases at V and 2 bases at J, leaving 5 bases unmatched. Germline V gene sequence: CDR1 MDHEN, CDR2 SYDVKM. CDR3 length: 14 amino acids. The CDR3 region is CASSSSGSPYEQYF. For the CDR3, the DNA is TGTGCCAGCAGTTCTAGCGGATCTCCCTACGAGCAGTACTTC.

The genes are TRBV19 and TRBJ2-5; perhaps TRBD1 as D (5 bases). Germline values: CDR1 LNHDA, CDR2 SQIVND (reference sequence). CDR3 length: 13 residues. V was clipped by 5 bases and J by 5 bases, with 12 bases between them. The DNA of the CDR3 is TGTGCCAGTAGTCGGCAGGGCTTGGAGACCCAGTACTTC. Protein: CASSRQGLETQYF.